Listed below are T cell receptor beta chains from one sample, sequenced in a study of T cell repertoires in cytomegalovirus infection. These receptors' antigens are unknown. MiXCR, applied by TCRdb to the reads, yields one record per CDR3 protein. The repertoire holds approximately 310,000 distinct CDR3 sequences, roughly 25% seen once, with about an eighth in the top ten. Sequences were derived from cultured PBMCs, sampled from culture after CMV antigen stimulation. These TCRs come from a human donor in good health (CMV status not recorded). Some clones in this sample may be carry-over from other donors' samples. The CDR3 runs from the conserved cysteine through the conserved F or W. A D gene is named only where the DNA matches it firmly. Only part of the rows carry a size: once, few, many, or a class if the clone is expanded.

v_call: TRBV27
j_call: TRBJ2-5
d_call: TRBD1
clone_size: few
cdr3_nt: TGTGCCAGCAGTTCACTACTCGGGACAGGGAAAGAGACCCAGTACTTC
cdr3_aa: CASSSLLGTGKETQYF

v_call: TRBV25-1
j_call: TRBJ1-5
d_call: -
clone_size: -
cdr3_nt: TGTGCCAGCAACCGATCCGGGCAGCCCCAGCATTTT
cdr3_aa: CASNRSGQPQHF

v_call: TRBV11-2
j_call: TRBJ1-3
d_call: -
clone_size: -
cdr3_nt: TGTGCCAGCAGCTTAGATGGGCCATCCACTCGGGACACCATATATTTT
cdr3_aa: CASSLDGPSTRDTIYF

v_call: TRBV5-4
j_call: TRBJ1-1
d_call: -
clone_size: few
cdr3_nt: TGTGCCAGCAGCTCTATTAGGACGGAGAACACTGAAGCTTTCTTT
cdr3_aa: CASSSIRTENTEAFF

v_call: TRBV24-1
j_call: TRBJ2-5
d_call: -
clone_size: many
cdr3_nt: TGTGCCACCAGTGATAAAATCAGGGGGGTCCAAGAGACCCAGTACTTC
cdr3_aa: CATSDKIRGVQETQYF

v_call: TRBV4-1
j_call: TRBJ2-1
d_call: TRBD2
clone_size: -
cdr3_nt: TGCGCCAGCAGCCAAGATCCCGGGACTAGCGGGATGGGTCGGAATGAGCAGTTCTTC
cdr3_aa: CASSQDPGTSGMGRNEQFF

v_call: TRBV29-1
j_call: TRBJ1-5
d_call: -
clone_size: few
cdr3_nt: TGCAGCGTTGGGGAGAATAGCAATCAGCCCCAGCATTTT
cdr3_aa: CSVGENSNQPQHF

v_call: TRBV25-1
j_call: TRBJ2-1
d_call: -
clone_size: few
cdr3_nt: TGTGCCAGCAGTGAATTGGGTAGCGGAGGCGCCTACAATGAGCAGTTCTTC
cdr3_aa: CASSELGSGGAYNEQFF

v_call: TRBV24-1
j_call: TRBJ2-1
d_call: -
clone_size: few
cdr3_nt: TGTGCCACCAGTCCGAGTGGAGGGGCTTACAATGAGCAGTTCTTC
cdr3_aa: CATSPSGGAYNEQFF

v_call: TRBV6-8
j_call: TRBJ2-5
d_call: -
clone_size: once
cdr3_nt: TGTGCCAGCACCTTGACTAGATTCCAAGAGACCCAGTACTTC
cdr3_aa: CASTLTRFQETQYF

v_call: TRBV5-5
j_call: TRBJ1-3
d_call: -
clone_size: few
cdr3_nt: TGTGCCAGCAGCTTGGCCGTAGGGGGCTCTGGAAACACCATATATTTT
cdr3_aa: CASSLAVGGSGNTIYF

v_call: TRBV20-1
j_call: TRBJ2-1
d_call: TRBD2
clone_size: -
cdr3_nt: TGCAGTGCTAGTGGGACTAGCGGGACGCCCCTAAACTACAATGAGCAGTTCTTC
cdr3_aa: CSASGTSGTPLNYNEQFF

v_call: TRBV29-1
j_call: TRBJ2-3
d_call: TRBD1
clone_size: -
cdr3_nt: TGCAGCGTTGAAGGGGGACAGAGAGGCACAGATACGCAGTATTTT
cdr3_aa: CSVEGGQRGTDTQYF

v_call: TRBV12-3/TRBV12-4
j_call: TRBJ1-4
d_call: -
clone_size: once
cdr3_nt: TGTGCCAGCAGTTTACAAAGCGTTAAACTGTTTTTT
cdr3_aa: CASSLQSVKLFF

v_call: TRBV7-8
j_call: TRBJ2-1
d_call: -
clone_size: many
cdr3_nt: TGTGCCAGCAGCTTGGGGGGCAGCGGGGCGACCTACAATGAGCAGTTCTTC
cdr3_aa: CASSLGGSGATYNEQFF

v_call: TRBV7-2
j_call: TRBJ2-1
d_call: -
clone_size: -
cdr3_nt: TGTGCCAGCCGAGACGGGACCTACAATGAGCAGTTCTTC
cdr3_aa: CASRDGTYNEQFF

v_call: TRBV20-1
j_call: TRBJ2-7
d_call: TRBD2
clone_size: -
cdr3_nt: TGCAGTGCTAGAAAAGCGTTATCTGGACTAGCGGGATCTTCCTACGAGCAGTACTTC
cdr3_aa: CSARKALSGLAGSSYEQYF

v_call: TRBV19
j_call: TRBJ2-1
d_call: TRBD1
clone_size: many
cdr3_nt: TGTGCCACCGAGGACAGGGGGCCTCGCCCGAATGAGCAGTTCTTC
cdr3_aa: CATEDRGPRPNEQFF

v_call: TRBV7-9
j_call: TRBJ2-6
d_call: TRBD1
clone_size: few
cdr3_nt: TGTGCCAGCAGCCCCAGGGGGGGGGCCAACGTCCTGACTTTC
cdr3_aa: CASSPRGGANVLTF

v_call: TRBV6-6
j_call: TRBJ2-5
d_call: -
clone_size: -
cdr3_nt: TGTGCCAGCAGTTACGATGCGGAGACCCAGTACTTC
cdr3_aa: CASSYDAETQYF

v_call: TRBV7-2
j_call: TRBJ1-1
d_call: -
clone_size: many
cdr3_nt: TGTGCCAGCAGCTTAGATGGAGGCACGTTTCCTGAAGCTTTCTTT
cdr3_aa: CASSLDGGTFPEAFF

v_call: TRBV4-2
j_call: TRBJ2-3
d_call: -
clone_size: -
cdr3_nt: TGTGCCAGCAGCCAGATGACTGATAGCTATACAGGCACAGATACGCAGTATTTT
cdr3_aa: CASSQMTDSYTGTDTQYF

v_call: TRBV3-1
j_call: TRBJ2-5
d_call: -
clone_size: -
cdr3_nt: TGTGCCAGCAGACAGGCCGGGGGTGAGACCCAGTACTTC
cdr3_aa: CASRQAGGETQYF

v_call: TRBV19
j_call: TRBJ2-7
d_call: -
clone_size: few
cdr3_nt: TGTGCCAGTAGTGGACTATTCTACGAGCAGTACTTC
cdr3_aa: CASSGLFYEQYF

v_call: TRBV9
j_call: TRBJ2-7
d_call: TRBD2
clone_size: -
cdr3_nt: TGTGCCAGCAGCGCTCCGGGACTAGATCTCGAGCAGTACTTC
cdr3_aa: CASSAPGLDLEQYF

v_call: TRBV10-1
j_call: TRBJ2-4
d_call: TRBD2
clone_size: -
cdr3_nt: TGCGCCAGCAGTGACGGGGGGAGCAAAAACATTCAGTACTTC
cdr3_aa: CASSDGGSKNIQYF

v_call: TRBV6-6
j_call: TRBJ1-5
d_call: TRBD1
clone_size: few
cdr3_nt: TGTGCCAGCACCAATCGGGCAGGGGGAAGCAATCAGCCCCAGCATTTT
cdr3_aa: CASTNRAGGSNQPQHF

v_call: TRBV27
j_call: TRBJ2-3
d_call: -
clone_size: few
cdr3_nt: TGTGCCAGCAGTTTATCCCCCAGGAGTAGCACAGATACGCAGTATTTT
cdr3_aa: CASSLSPRSSTDTQYF

v_call: TRBV6-2/TRBV6-3
j_call: TRBJ2-7
d_call: -
clone_size: -
cdr3_nt: TGTGCCAGCAGTAAACAGGGAGGGTCCTACGAGCAGTACTTC
cdr3_aa: CASSKQGGSYEQYF

v_call: TRBV20-1
j_call: TRBJ2-2
d_call: -
clone_size: few
cdr3_nt: TGCAGTGAAGAGGTCGCCGGGGAGCTGTTTTTT
cdr3_aa: CSEEVAGELFF

v_call: TRBV27
j_call: TRBJ2-2
d_call: -
clone_size: -
cdr3_nt: TGTGCCAGCCAGCGAATCCTGAACACCGGGGAGCTGTTTTTT
cdr3_aa: CASQRILNTGELFF